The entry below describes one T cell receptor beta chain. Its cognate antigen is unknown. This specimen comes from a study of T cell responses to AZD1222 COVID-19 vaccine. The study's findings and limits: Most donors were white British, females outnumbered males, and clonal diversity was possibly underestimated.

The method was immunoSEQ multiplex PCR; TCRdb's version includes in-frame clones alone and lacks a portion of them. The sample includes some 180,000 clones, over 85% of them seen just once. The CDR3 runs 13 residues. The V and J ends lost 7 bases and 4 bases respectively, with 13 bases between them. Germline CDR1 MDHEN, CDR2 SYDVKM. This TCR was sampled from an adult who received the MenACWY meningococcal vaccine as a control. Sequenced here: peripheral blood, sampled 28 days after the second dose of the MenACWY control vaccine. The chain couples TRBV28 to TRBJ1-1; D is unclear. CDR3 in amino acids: CASKIAVGTEAFF. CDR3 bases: TGTGCCAGCAAAATCGCTGTGGGCACTGAAGCTTTCTTT.